The text below deals with one TCR beta chain. Its antigen is not known. This table comes from immunoSEQ multiplex PCR, and its TCRdb copy is limited to in-frame clones, with some not included. The table lists under 130,000 clones, 89% of them singletons. The entry originates in a study of T cell responses to AZD1222 COVID-19 vaccine. Study outcomes and limitations: Donors skewed white British and female; clonal diversity was possibly underestimated. Across spike, vaccine-associated CD4 TCRs were found, dominant at 160-218 and 743-854. Repertoires were obtained solely post-peak T cell response. With two AZD1222 doses given, Spike-specific TCR breadth and depth both rose.

This specimen consisted of peripheral blood, obtained 28 days after the second AZD1222 dose. The receptor was isolated from an adult who received the AZD1222 COVID-19 vaccine.

CDR3 region: CASSQLAGYNEQFF. In nucleotides, the CDR3 is TGTGCCAGCAGTCAACTAGCGGGGTACAATGAGCAGTTCTTC. The chain links TRBV6-5 to TRBJ2-1; 10 bases agree with TRBD2. The CDR3 is 14 amino acids. V dropped 5 bases and J dropped 4; count of bases not matched to a gene: 2. Germline V gene data show CDR1 as MNHEY and CDR2 as SVGAGI.